This record looks at one TCR beta chain sequence and its context. The ends lost 4 bases at V and 0 bases at J; junction bases unmatched: 5. The CDR3 is made up of 15 amino acids. Germline V gene data show CDR1 as SGHTS and CDR2 as YDEGEE. This sample stems from a study of T-cell reconstitution after alpha-beta-depleted transplantation in children. Library preparation (for TCRbeta) was performed with unique molecular identifiers. TCRdb re-derived calls from the PCR reads in MiXCR, one entry per CDR3 protein. This table holds over 550,000 distinct CDR3 sequences, about 10% found once. V is TRBV5-8 and J is TRBJ2-7, with 9 bases fitting TRBD2. Material: PBMCs from the stem cell graft donor, obtained from the stem cell graft. This sequence originates from a human donor who donated a stem cell graft to a child with acute myeloid leukemia. CDR3 sequence reads: CASSRAGGSSYEQYF. The CDR3 nucleotides are TGTGCCAGCAGCAGGGCGGGAGGGAGCTCCTACGAGCAGTACTTC.